Each of the 27 T cell receptor beta chains below was sequenced from the same sample in a study of T-cell memory formation after mild COVID-19. One entry per CDR3 protein, called by TCRdb with MiXCR from the 5' RACE reads. This sample has 400,000 to 500,000 distinct CDR3 sequences; approximately 20% occur once, and the top ten carry more than 8%. Material: PBMCs or a T cell subset sorted from them (not recorded which). The receptors stem from an adult woman who had mild COVID-19 (a few samples of this study predate the infection). Cell type and time point are not known.

This clonotype was counted a few times. The chain joins TRBV7-9 to TRBJ1-1; D is uncertain. The V end was cut by 0 bases, the J end by 3 bases, with 8 bases between. The germline V gene encodes CDR1 SEHNR and CDR2 FQNEAQ (reference sequence). CDR3 length: 14 amino acids. In nucleotides, the CDR3 is TGTGCCAGCAGCTTAGCGGACGGACACACTGAAGCTTTCTTT. Translated: CASSLADGHTEAFF.

V gene TRBV24-1 combines with J gene TRBJ2-7; TRBD1 or TRBD2 may be the D gene (5 bases each). The V and J ends lost 3 bases and 3 bases respectively, with 11 bases between them. CDR1 is KGHDR and CDR2 is SFDVKD in the germline V gene. The CDR3 spans 14 residues. The CDR3 region is CATSDHQGVYEQYF. The CDR3 coding sequence is TGTGCCACCAGTGATCACCAGGGAGTCTACGAGCAGTACTTC.

This clonotype was counted only a few times. The V gene is TRBV24-1, the J gene TRBJ2-3; 11 bases line up with TRBD2. J gave up 0 bases and V 4 bases, and 8 bases lay outside the gene matches. The germline CDR1 and CDR2 sequences are KGHDR and SFDVKD. This CDR3 is built from 18 residues. The CDR3: CATSELGTSGTSTDTQYF. The CDR3 region has the DNA TGTGCCACCAGTGAACTAGGGACTAGCGGAACTAGCACAGATACGCAGTATTTT.

This clonotype was counted only a few times. This chain uses TRBV5-1 with TRBJ2-5; the match to TRBD2 covers 15 bases. CDR3 length: 17 amino acids. In germline, CDR1 is SGHRS, CDR2 YFSETQ. The junction had 2 bases not matched to a gene; V was cut back by 0 bases and J by 2 bases. Here the CDR3 reads CASSLAGLAGGQETQYF. CDR3 DNA: TGCGCCAGCAGCTTGGCCGGACTAGCGGGGGGGCAAGAGACCCAGTACTTC.

The rearrangement uses TRBV3-1 and TRBJ1-3; 8 bases match TRBD1. Germline CDR1 and CDR2: LGHDT and YNNKEL (reference sequence). With 1 base clipped from V and 0 bases from J, the junction kept 8 bases outside the gene matches. This CDR3 comprises 18 residues. CDR3 bases: TGTGCCAGCAGCCAAGCCGGTACCGACAGGGGCTCTGGAAACACCATATATTTT. Translated: CASSQAGTDRGSGNTIYF.

The J gene is TRBJ2-1, the V gene TRBV20-1, with 8 positions matching TRBD1. The CDR3 extends over 14 amino acids. With 6 bases clipped from V and 11 bases from J, the junction kept 15 bases outside the gene matches. CDR1 is DFQATT, CDR2 SNEGSKA, per germline (reference sequence). CDR3 residues: CSAAPGTGYVKQFF. The CDR3 bases are TGCAGTGCAGCACCCGGGACAGGCTATGTAAAGCAGTTCTTC.

The V and J genes are TRBV20-1 and TRBJ2-7; D is possibly TRBD1 or TRBD2 (5 bases each). Germline lookup yields CDR1 DFQATT and CDR2 SNEGSKA (reference sequence). V lost 3 bases and J lost 3, with 12 bases in between. The CDR3 is 13 residues long. This CDR3 is CSASPGRNYEQYF. The CDR3, as DNA: TGCAGTGCTAGCCCGGGACGTAACTACGAGCAGTACTTC.

The CDR3 is CASSQDRDSYQPQHF. In nucleotides, the CDR3 is TGCGCCAGCAGCCAGGACCGGGACAGCTATCAGCCCCAGCATTTT. The rearrangement uses TRBV4-3 and TRBJ1-5, with 7 bases fitting TRBD1. Per germline, CDR1 LGHNA and CDR2 YSLEER. The V gene end was trimmed by 3 bases and the J gene end by 5 bases; junction bases not matched to a gene: 7. The CDR3 runs 15 residues.

The gene calls are TRBV25-1 and TRBJ2-3, with D unclear. This CDR3 has 14 residues. Trimming removed 4 bases at V and 2 bases at J, with 10 bases between. CDR1 is MGHDK and CDR2 is SYGVNS in the germline V gene. The chain's CDR3 is CASSAAEFTDTQYF. The CDR3 nucleotides are TGTGCCAGCAGTGCGGCAGAATTCACAGATACGCAGTATTTT.

The CDR3 spells CASSRFQGGTEAFF. The CDR3 DNA is TGTGCCAGCAGCCGATTCCAAGGAGGGACTGAAGCTTTCTTT. This chain uses TRBV7-2 with TRBJ1-1, with unresolved D. Trimming cost V 5 bases and J 5 bases, with 15 bases left between them. In germline, CDR1 is SGHTA, CDR2 FQGNSA. The CDR3 loop spans 14 amino acids. The whole variable domain, remainder taken from reference TRBV7-2 and TRBJ1-1, is GAGVSQSPSNKVTEKGKDVELRCDPISGHTALYWYRQSLGQGLEFLIYFQGNSAPDKSGLPSDRFSAERTGGSVSTLTIQRTQQEDSAVYLCASSRFQGGTEAFFGQGTRLTVV.

The chain uses TRBV2 and TRBJ2-1, with unresolved D. This CDR3 comprises 11 residues. Deletions cut 4 bases from V and 5 bases from J, with 3 bases between. CDR1 is SNHLY, CDR2 FYNNEI, per germline. The CDR3 bases are TGTGCCAGCAGTGGAAACAATGAGCAGTTCTTC. The encoded protein is CASSGNNEQFF. The complete variable domain, with remaining parts taken from reference TRBV2 and TRBJ2-1, reads EPEVTQTPSHQVTQMGQEVILRCVPISNHLYFYWYRQILGQKVEFLVSFYNNEISEKSEIFDDQFSVERPDGSNFTLKIRSTKLEDSAMYFCASSGNNEQFFGPGTRLTVL.

In its sample, this clonotype was seen a few times. V gene TRBV6-2 or TRBV6-3 combines with J gene TRBJ2-7; D is unresolved. In germline, CDR1 is MNHEY, CDR2 SVGEGT. V was cut by 7 bases and J by 2 bases, with 12 bases left in between. The CDR3 runs 13 residues. The CDR3: CASKNPGTYEQYF. The CDR3 nucleotides are TGTGCCAGCAAGAACCCAGGTACCTACGAGCAGTACTTC.

V gene TRBV5-1 combines with J gene TRBJ1-1, with 7 bases aligning to TRBD1. Germline CDR1 is SGHRS and CDR2 is YFSETQ. V lost 0 bases and J lost 8; bases outside the gene matches: 7. The length of the CDR3 is 14 residues. The chain's CDR3 is CASSLVGGGQEAFF. The CDR3 coding sequence is TGCGCCAGCAGCTTGGTGGGTGGGGGACAGGAAGCTTTCTTT.

A few counts support this clonotype. V gene TRBV27 combines with J gene TRBJ1-6, with D possibly being TRBD1 (5 bases). The CDR3 spans 15 residues. V shed 3 bases and J shed 9 bases, with 15 bases lying between them. Per the germline V gene, CDR1 is MNHEY and CDR2 is SMNVEV (reference sequence). CDR3 nucleotides: TGTGCCAGCAGTTTGGCAGGGCCCTTGAGTTCACCCCTCCACTTT. Protein: CASSLAGPLSSPLHF.

The chain has TRBV29-1 and TRBJ2-5; 7 bases are a match to TRBD2. J gave up 5 bases and V 3 bases, and 6 bases lay outside the gene matches. Germline CDR1 SQVTM, CDR2 ANQGSEA. CDR3 length: 13 residues. The CDR3 region is CSVDRLARETQYF. In nucleotides, the CDR3 is TGCAGCGTTGACAGACTAGCCCGTGAGACCCAGTACTTC.

This clonotype was counted between two and nine times. The DNA for the CDR3 is TGTGCCAGCAGTCCCTCCTATAACAATGAGCAGTTCTTC. It codes for CASSPSYNNEQFF. J is TRBJ2-1 and V is TRBV7-6, with D unclear. This CDR3 comprises 13 residues. Germline CDR1 and CDR2: SGHVS and FNYEAQ. The ends were cut back, 6 bases at V and 5 bases at J, with 11 bases in the middle.

This clonotype was seen only a few times. The chain carries TRBV12-3 or TRBV12-4 and TRBJ2-5, with D possibly TRBD2 on 5 matching bases. The CDR3 loop spans 14 amino acids. V lost 2 bases, J lost 2 bases, and 9 bases lay in between. The CDR3 bases are TGTGCCAGCAGTTTAAGGCTAGCTCAAGAGACCCAGTACTTC. Translating it yields CASSLRLAQETQYF.

The V gene is TRBV4-2, the J gene TRBJ2-7; 9 bases are a match to TRBD1. CDR3 length: 17 residues. V shed 0 bases and J 2 bases; nucleotides not matched to a gene: 8. CDR1 LGHNA and CDR2 YNFKEQ come from the germline V gene. DNA of the CDR3: TGTGCCAGCAGCCAAGATTGGACAGGGGTTATGCCCTACGAGCAGTACTTC. This sequence encodes CASSQDWTGVMPYEQYF.

The chain couples TRBV11-2 to TRBJ1-1; no reliable D call. Trimming shortened V by 3 bases and J by 4 bases, and 9 bases separated the two germline ends. This CDR3 has 13 residues. Germline loops: CDR1 SGHAT, CDR2 FQNNGV. CDR3 in amino acids: CASSFSWGTEAFF. CDR3 bases: TGTGCCAGCAGCTTTTCTTGGGGCACTGAAGCTTTCTTT. Based on the CDR3 plus reference TRBV11-2 and TRBJ1-1, the full variable domain is EAGVAQSPRYKIIEKRQSVAFWCNPISGHATLYWYQQILGQGPKLLIQFQNNGVVDDSQLPKDRFSAERLKGVDSTLKIQPAKLEDSAVYLCASSFSWGTEAFFGQGTRLTVV.

The chain carries TRBV6-5 and TRBJ2-7, with D maybe TRBD1 (5 bases). With 2 bases removed from V and 3 bases from J, the gap between germline ends came to 11 bases. Germline CDR1 is MNHEY and CDR2 is SVGAGI. The CDR3 is 14 amino acids. Here the CDR3 reads CASSYVVGDYEQYF. The CDR3 coding sequence is TGTGCCAGCAGTTACGTGGTAGGGGACTACGAGCAGTACTTC.

This clonotype showed up just a few times. The chain carries TRBV20-1 and TRBJ1-2, with 8 bases that match TRBD1. V was clipped by 2 bases and J by 4 bases; unmatched bases: 9. CDR1 and CDR2 from the germline V gene are DFQATT and SNEGSKA (reference sequence). The CDR3 sequence is 15 residues long. The DNA for the CDR3 is TGCAGTGCTAGAAGCCTAGACAGGGGTTTCTATGGCTACACCTTC. Residues: CSARSLDRGFYGYTF.

The chain employs TRBV18 and TRBJ2-2; D not resolved. This CDR3 region has 15 residues. CDR1 is KGHSH and CDR2 is LQKENI in the germline V gene. V lost 1 base to trimming and J lost 1 base, with 7 bases between them. The CDR3, as DNA: TGTGCCAGCTCACCACAGCCAAGGAACACCGGGGAGCTGTTTTTT. Protein: CASSPQPRNTGELFF.

The chain carries TRBV29-1 and TRBJ2-7; 7 positions match TRBD2. Germline V gene sequence: CDR1 SQVTM, CDR2 ANQGSEA. The CDR3 spans 13 residues. With 8 bases clipped from V and 1 base from J, the junction kept 8 bases outside the gene matches. This CDR3 is CSPNEGGSYEQYF. The DNA for the CDR3 is TGCAGCCCAAACGAGGGAGGGTCCTACGAGCAGTACTTC.

The genes are TRBV29-1 and TRBJ2-1; no firm D call. Looked up from germline, CDR1 is SQVTM and CDR2 is ANQGSEA. The V gene lost 3 bases and the J gene lost 8 bases, with 8 bases spanning the gap. The CDR3 covers 11 residues. The chain's CDR3 is CSVDLGHEQFF. CDR3 coding DNA: TGCAGCGTTGACCTGGGTCATGAGCAGTTCTTC.

This rearrangement joins TRBV20-1 to TRBJ1-1; 7 bases are shared with TRBD1. The germline V gene has CDR1 DFQATT and CDR2 SNEGSKA (reference sequence). The CDR3 runs to 14 residues. J gave up 0 bases and V 7 bases, and 8 bases lay outside the gene matches. The DNA of the CDR3 is TGCAGTGGGGGGGACAGCCCAATGAACACTGAAGCTTTCTTT. Its protein product is CSGGDSPMNTEAFF.

This clonotype came up many times. The chain has TRBV7-2 and TRBJ2-1, with 7 bases matching TRBD2. CDR3 length: 15 amino acids. CDR1 is SGHTA, CDR2 FQGNSA, per germline. Unmatched junction bases numbered 6, after V lost 5 bases and J lost 2 bases. The CDR3 reads CASSISGATYNEQFF. The CDR3 bases are TGTGCCAGCAGCATAAGCGGGGCGACCTACAATGAGCAGTTCTTC.

The V gene is TRBV5-1, the J gene TRBJ2-3; D call uncertain. The CDR3 spans 16 residues. Trimming shortened V by 2 bases and J by 3 bases, and 16 bases separated the two germline ends. Germline V gives CDR1 SGHRS, CDR2 YFSETQ. Written as DNA, the CDR3 is TGCGCCAGCAGCTTCTTCTCGGTCGGGTCTACAGATACGCAGTATTTT. It translates to CASSFFSVGSTDTQYF.